These 28 T cell receptor beta chains originate from one sample sequenced in a study of blood T cell repertoires in COVID-19. Assay used: immunoSEQ multiplex PCR; TCRdb lists only in-frame clones, some missing. The sample includes 250,000 to 350,000 clones, around nine tenths of them seen just once. The sequenced sample was peripheral blood. These TCRs come from a woman between 55 and 75 years old with acute or convalescent COVID-19.

This clone was counted between two and nine times. Other nucleotide sequences in the sample specify the same CDR3. The chain employs TRBV5-1 and TRBJ1-1; 7 bases are a match to TRBD1. There are 14 residues in the CDR3. Unmatched junction bases numbered 3, after V lost 0 bases and J lost 4 bases. Germline V gives CDR1 SGHRS, CDR2 YFSETQ. The DNA for the CDR3 is TGCGCCAGCAGCTTGGGACAGGGAAGCACTGAAGCTTTCTTT. Its translation is CASSLGQGSTEAFF.

V and J are TRBV29-1 and TRBJ1-4; no definite D call. Germline values: CDR1 SQVTM, CDR2 ANQGSEA. This CDR3 has 14 amino acids. The V end was cut by 4 bases, the J end by 7 bases, with 16 bases between. The CDR3 sequence: CSVVFVTSGEKLFF. The CDR3 DNA reads as TGCAGCGTTGTTTTTGTGACGTCGGGTGAAAAACTGTTTTTT.

This clone was picked up a small number of times. The V and J genes are TRBV5-4 and TRBJ1-1; 7 nucleotides agree with TRBD1. Germline trimming cut 5 bases from V and 1 base from J; bases unmatched to any gene: 8. The CDR3 is made up of 15 amino acids. The germline V gene encodes CDR1 SGHNT and CDR2 YYREEE (reference sequence). The CDR3 coding sequence is TGTGCCAGCAGTCCGAGGGGACAGACGAACACTGAAGCTTTCTTT. Protein sequence: CASSPRGQTNTEAFF.

V and J are TRBV10-3 and TRBJ2-1; 11 positions match TRBD2. The CDR3 is made up of 18 amino acids. Germline V gives CDR1 ENHRY, CDR2 SYGVKD. Trimming at V came to 6 bases and at J to 0 bases, leaving 10 bases not matched to a gene. The CDR3 here is CAIRDPGLAVSSYNEQFF. In DNA, the CDR3 is TGTGCCATCAGGGACCCGGGACTAGCGGTCAGCTCCTACAATGAGCAGTTCTTC.

The J gene is TRBJ2-7, the V gene TRBV28, with D possibly being TRBD1 (6 bases). Germline CDR1 is MDHEN and CDR2 is SYDVKM. The CDR3 is made up of 13 amino acids. V dropped 8 bases and J dropped 3 bases, with 14 bases sitting between them. The CDR3 sequence: CASHAEGVYEQYF. CDR3 DNA sequence: TGTGCCAGCCACGCAGAGGGGGTCTACGAGCAGTACTTC.

The V and J genes are TRBV5-8 and TRBJ1-5; D is perhaps TRBD1 (5 bases). The CDR3 spans 14 residues. V lost 4 bases to trimming and J lost 0 bases, with 8 bases between them. CDR1 SGHTS and CDR2 YDEGEE come from the germline V gene. CDR3 amino acids: CASSTGPSNQPQHF. CDR3 nucleotide sequence: TGTGCCAGCAGCACAGGACCTAGCAATCAGCCCCAGCATTTT.

This chain links TRBV14 with TRBJ2-7; 10 bases match TRBD1. Trimming removed 4 bases from V and 5 bases from J; junction bases left unmatched: 17. CDR3 size: 18 residues. Looked up from germline, CDR1 is SGHDN and CDR2 is FVKESK. CDR3 sequence: CASSRQKGTGDRGNEQYF. The CDR3 DNA follows: TGTGCCAGCAGCCGACAAAAGGGCACGGGGGACAGGGGAAACGAGCAGTACTTC.

The rearrangement links TRBV4-1 to TRBJ2-6; D unclear. Trimming shortened V by 0 bases and J by 0 bases, and 15 bases separated the two germline ends. The germline gives CDR1 MGHRA, CDR2 YSYEKL. The CDR3 contains 19 residues. CDR3 nucleotides: TGCGCCAGCAGCCAAGAATTAGGCAGGCTTAGCTCTGGGGCCAACGTCCTGACTTTC. Protein product: CASSQELGRLSSGANVLTF.

This chain uses TRBV5-1 with TRBJ1-2; TRBD1 might be the D (6 bases). The ends were cut back, 3 bases at V and 1 base at J, with 10 bases in the middle. The germline V gene has CDR1 SGHRS and CDR2 YFSETQ. This CDR3 spans 14 amino acids. The CDR3 bases are TGCGCCAGCAGCTCCCTAGGGGGTAACTATGGCTACACCTTC. Protein product: CASSSLGGNYGYTF. The variable domain in full, with the rest retrieved from reference TRBV5-1 and TRBJ1-2, is KAGVTQTPRYLIKTRGQQVTLSCSPISGHRSVSWYQQTPGQGLQFLFEYFSETQRNKGNFPGRFSGRQFSNSRSEMNVSTLELGDSALYLCASSSLGGNYGYTFGSGTRLTVV.

The genes are TRBV5-1 and TRBJ1-4; D possibly corresponds to TRBD1 (6 bases). V lost 3 bases to trimming and J lost 0 bases, with 9 bases between them. The CDR3 is 15 amino acids. Germline CDR1 reads SGHRS; CDR2 reads YFSETQ. The CDR3 here is CASSSDSATNEKLFF. DNA of the CDR3: TGCGCCAGCAGCTCGGACAGTGCAACTAATGAAAAACTGTTTTTT.

V and J are TRBV28 and TRBJ2-1; D remains unclear. The CDR3 loop spans 14 amino acids. V was trimmed by 3 bases and J by 6 bases, leaving 12 bases between them. Germline V CDR1 and CDR2: MDHEN, SYDVKM. This CDR3 is CASSFSLTGNEQFF. CDR3 DNA: TGTGCCAGCAGTTTCTCCCTCACTGGCAATGAGCAGTTCTTC.

The DNA for the CDR3 is TGTGCCAGTTACAGGGAAATGAACACTGAAGCTTTCTTT. It yields the protein CASYREMNTEAFF. This chain connects TRBV18 to TRBJ1-1; tentative D call: TRBD1 (6 bases). The germline V and J ends were trimmed by 9 bases and 0 bases, with 11 bases remaining between them. The CDR3 runs 13 residues. In germline, CDR1 is KGHSH, CDR2 LQKENI.

V and J are TRBV24-1 and TRBJ2-1; 11 bases match TRBD1. This CDR3 comprises 15 residues. CDR1 and CDR2 from the germline V gene are KGHDR and SFDVKD. Unmatched junction bases numbered 2, after V lost 1 base and J lost 7 bases. The CDR3 loop reads CATSDFGTGGNEQFF. Here the CDR3 DNA reads TGTGCCACCAGTGATTTCGGGACAGGGGGTAATGAGCAGTTCTTC.

The gene calls are TRBV7-9 and TRBJ1-4, with D possibly TRBD1 on 6 matching bases. This CDR3 has 15 amino acids. The V end was cut by 4 bases, the J end by 3 bases, with 12 bases between. CDR1 and CDR2 (germline): SEHNR, FQNEAQ (reference sequence). CDR3 residues: CASSSAGVANEKLFF. The CDR3 DNA follows: TGTGCCAGCAGCTCCGCAGGGGTGGCTAATGAAAAACTGTTTTTT. The entire variable domain, with the rest obtained from reference TRBV7-9 and TRBJ1-4, is as follows: DTGVSQNPRHKITKRGQNVTFRCDPISEHNRLYWYRQTLGQGPEFLTYFQNEAQLEKSRLLSDRFSAERPKGSFSTLEIQRTEQGDSAMYLCASSSAGVANEKLFFGSGTQLSVL.

The chain uses TRBV24-1 and TRBJ2-3; TRBD2 agrees at 8 bases. The CDR3 has 14 amino acids. Germline V lookup: CDR1 KGHDR, CDR2 SFDVKD. V lost 9 bases and J lost 2; bases outside the gene matches: 6. The CDR3, as DNA: TGTGCCACCCGGGGGGGACAAAACACAGATACGCAGTATTTT. It encodes CATRGGQNTDTQYF.

This chain links TRBV7-8 with TRBJ2-5; 11 nucleotides align to TRBD2. Trimming removed 5 bases from V and 4 bases from J; junction bases left unmatched: 9. Germline lookup yields CDR1 SGHVS and CDR2 FQNEAQ. There are 16 residues in the CDR3. The CDR3 reads CASSLLASGRSETQYF. CDR3 in DNA: TGTGCCAGCAGCCTGCTGGCTAGCGGGAGGTCAGAGACCCAGTACTTC.

The chain combines TRBV6-5 with TRBJ2-7; possibly TRBD1 for D (5 bases). Trimming removed 6 bases at V and 5 bases at J, with 11 bases between. CDR1 is MNHEY, CDR2 SVGAGI, per germline. The CDR3 is made up of 12 amino acids. The CDR3 region is CASSLTRDEQYF. In DNA form, the CDR3 reads TGTGCCAGCAGCCTCACCAGGGACGAGCAGTACTTC.

V gene TRBV12-3 or TRBV12-4 combines with J gene TRBJ1-4; D is ambiguous. Trimming shortened V by 5 bases and J by 7 bases, and 5 bases separated the two germline ends. The length of the CDR3 is 11 residues. CDR3 in DNA: TGTGCCAGCAGTATCCTTGAAAAACTGTTTTTT. Its translation is CASSILEKLFF.

The chain carries TRBV5-1 and TRBJ2-2, with TRBD2 matching 8 bases. Unmatched junction bases numbered 9, after V lost 4 bases and J lost 4 bases. The CDR3 is made up of 16 amino acids. Germline CDR1 SGHRS, CDR2 YFSETQ. CDR3 region: CASSPPGGAGTGELFF. CDR3 coding DNA: TGCGCCAGCAGCCCCCCGGGGGGGGCGGGCACCGGGGAGCTGTTTTTT.

The chain joins TRBV27 to TRBJ1-2, with a possible D match to TRBD1 (5 bases). The V end was cut by 5 bases, the J end by 8 bases, with 15 bases between. This CDR3 has 13 amino acids. Germline V gives CDR1 MNHEY, CDR2 SMNVEV (reference sequence). DNA of the CDR3: TGTGCCAGCAGTGGCCAGGGAGGAGGCGGCTACACCTTC. Its protein product is CASSGQGGGGYTF.

The chain recombines TRBV5-1 with TRBJ2-6; D may be TRBD2 (5 bases). CDR1 SGHRS and CDR2 YFSETQ come from the germline V gene. The CDR3 has 17 residues. Between the trimmed V and J ends, which lost 3 bases and 0 bases, there was a span of 13 bases. CDR3 residues: CASSSAGSGSGANVLTF. The CDR3, as DNA: TGCGCCAGCAGCTCGGCGGGCTCGGGCTCTGGGGCCAACGTCCTGACTTTC.

This chain links TRBV7-9 with TRBJ1-2; 9 nucleotides align to TRBD1. This CDR3 is built from 13 residues. V lost 5 bases, J lost 7 bases, and 5 bases stayed unmatched. Germline V gene sequence: CDR1 SEHNR, CDR2 FQNEAQ (reference sequence). CDR3 amino acids: CASSPGQGGGYTF. The CDR3 coding sequence is TGTGCCAGCAGCCCGGGACAGGGAGGTGGCTACACCTTC.

The CDR3 is CASSIGPTGENNQPQHF. CDR3 in DNA: TGTGCCAGTAGTATAGGCCCCACAGGGGAGAACAATCAGCCCCAGCATTTT. The rearrangement joins TRBV19 to TRBJ1-5; 7 positions match TRBD1. This CDR3 region has 17 residues. V lost 1 base, J lost 3 bases, and 9 bases stayed unmatched. The germline V gene has CDR1 LNHDA and CDR2 SQIVND (reference sequence).

The chain recombines TRBV3-1 (or the pseudogene TRBV3-2) with TRBJ1-1; D might be TRBD1 (5 bases). The CDR3 spans 14 residues. Trimming removed 1 base from V and 1 base from J, with 7 bases in between. CDR1 is LGHDT, CDR2 YNNKEL, per germline (reference sequence). The CDR3 region is CASSQGQQNTEAFF. CDR3 nucleotide sequence: TGTGCCAGCAGCCAAGGACAGCAGAACACTGAAGCTTTCTTT.

The gene calls are TRBV20-1 and TRBJ1-5; D remains unclear. The germline gives CDR1 DFQATT, CDR2 SNEGSKA (reference sequence). Trimming stripped 3 bases from V and 3 bases from J, with 9 bases between. This CDR3 region has 13 residues. CDR3 DNA: TGCAGTGCTAGTTTGTCAGACAATCAGCCCCAGCATTTT. This sequence encodes CSASLSDNQPQHF.

This chain connects TRBV21-1 to TRBJ1-5; the D segment call TRBD1 is taken from the table without a DNA check. TRBV21-1 corresponds to a pseudogene. The CDR3 is made up of 17 amino acids. Here the CDR3 reads CASSKTAPGRSNQPQHF. As DNA, the CDR3 is TGTGCCAGCAGCAAAACCGCTCCAGGGCGAAGCAATCAGCCCCAGCATTTT.

The chain recombines TRBV10-3 with TRBJ2-5; D may be TRBD1 (5 bases). V lost 3 bases to trimming and J lost 4 bases, with 6 bases between them. Germline V gene lookup returns CDR1 ENHRY and CDR2 SYGVKD. This CDR3 has 12 amino acids. CDR3 sequence (DNA): TGTGCCATCAGTGACAGGGTAGAGACCCAGTACTTC. The encoded protein is CAISDRVETQYF.

The V and J genes are TRBV5-1 and TRBJ1-2; the D is unclear. CDR1 is SGHRS and CDR2 is YFSETQ in the germline V gene. There are 15 residues in the CDR3. Trimming left V 0 bases short and J 3 bases short, with 12 bases between. The CDR3 DNA follows: TGCGCCAGCAGCTTGGGAGGGCGCGAGGACTATGGCTACACCTTC. Its protein product is CASSLGGREDYGYTF.